The 8 T cell receptor beta chains given below trace back to one sample, sequenced in a study of T cell repertoires in ileal Crohn's disease. Repertoires were generated with immunoSEQ multiplex PCR, while TCRdb's copy carries only in-frame clones and drops some. The sample has tens of thousands of clones, roughly nine tenths seen once. Documented time point: neoterminal ileum biopsy at postoperative endoscopy, about 6 months after surgery. The sequenced sample was ileal tissue. These receptor sequences come from an adult with Crohn's disease.

The V and J genes are TRBV11-2 and TRBJ1-3; D is unresolved. The germline V gene has CDR1 SGHAT and CDR2 FQNNGV. The CDR3 is made up of 13 amino acids. Trimming removed 8 bases from V and 7 bases from J, with 15 bases in between. The CDR3 loop reads CASAPSQANTIYF. In nucleotides, the CDR3 is TGTGCCAGCGCCCCGTCTCAGGCCAACACCATATATTTT.

This clone was counted a few times. This chain links TRBV11-3 with TRBJ1-4; the match to TRBD1 covers 10 bases. Per the germline V gene, CDR1 is SGHNT and CDR2 is YENEEA. With V trimmed by 4 bases and J by 10 bases, 3 bases remained unmatched. The CDR3 runs to 13 residues. CDR3 DNA sequence: TGTGCCAGCAGCTCTCGGACAGGGGGAAAACTGTTTTTT. Amino acid sequence: CASSSRTGGKLFF.

The V and J genes are TRBV6-1 and TRBJ2-7, with D possibly matching TRBD1 (6 bases). The V gene's germline CDR1 is MNHNS and CDR2 SASEGT. The CDR3 runs 14 residues. The V and J ends lost 5 bases and 2 bases respectively, with 13 bases between them. In nucleotides, the CDR3 is TGTGCCAGCAGTCCCGGGACACGAACCTACGAGCAGTACGTC. Encoded protein: CASSPGTRTYEQYV.

The chain links TRBV7-9 to TRBJ1-2, with D maybe TRBD1 (5 bases). V lost 1 base and J lost 5, with 11 bases in between. From germline, CDR1 is SEHNR and CDR2 FQNEAQ (reference sequence). This CDR3 is built from 14 residues. CDR3 bases: TGTGCCAGCAGCTTAGATGAGACAGCTTATGGCTACACCTTC. Translation gives CASSLDETAYGYTF.

The chain has TRBV4-3 and TRBJ2-1; 10 positions match TRBD2. Looked up from germline, CDR1 is LGHNA and CDR2 is YSLEER. V lost 1 base to trimming and J lost 7 bases; unmatched junction nucleotides: 4. The CDR3 length is 15 residues. CDR3 bases: TGCGCCAGCAGCCAAGTGTCTAGCGGGAGTAATGAGCAGTTCTTC. It specifies CASSQVSSGSNEQFF.

The V and J genes are TRBV11-3 and TRBJ1-1; 7 bases are shared with TRBD1. This CDR3 is built from 14 residues. The V gene's germline CDR1 is SGHNT and CDR2 YENEEA. J gave up 1 base and V 5 bases, and 4 bases lay outside the gene matches. The CDR3 protein is CASSRDSQNTEAFF. The CDR3 region has the DNA TGTGCCAGCAGCCGGGACAGTCAGAACACTGAAGCTTTCTTT. Supplemented by reference TRBV11-3 and TRBJ1-1, the full variable domain reads EAGVVQSPRYKIIEKKQPVAFWCNPISGHNTLYWYLQNLGQGPELLIRYENEEAVDDSQLPKDRFSAERLKGVDSTLKIQPAELGDSAVYLCASSRDSQNTEAFFGQGTRLTVV.

The genes are TRBV15 and TRBJ2-1, with a tentative D call TRBD1 (6 bases). Looked up from germline, CDR1 is LNHNV and CDR2 is YYDKDF (reference sequence). V was pared by 2 bases and J by 4 bases, with 15 bases between. The CDR3 has 16 residues. This chain's CDR3 is CATSRQSRRGYNEQFF. CDR3 coding DNA: TGTGCCACCAGCAGACAAAGTCGCAGGGGATACAATGAGCAGTTCTTC.

This clone was recorded only once. The J gene is TRBJ2-6, the V gene TRBV5-1; 9 bases line up with TRBD1. The ends lost 3 bases at V and 0 bases at J; junction bases unmatched: 4. This CDR3 has 17 amino acids. Germline V gene data show CDR1 as SGHRS and CDR2 as YFSETQ. Written as DNA, the CDR3 is TGCGCCAGCAGCTCCGGGACAGGGTACTCTGGGGCCAACGTCCTGACTTTC. Protein: CASSSGTGYSGANVLTF.